The 32 T cell receptor beta chains reported below all come from one sample, sequenced in a study of brain T cells in children with intractable seizures. Sample time point: blood from clinic visit 5 months post-surgery; TSC patient then seizure free. Measured with immunoSEQ multiplex PCR; TCRdb has only the in-frame clones, and not every one. The sample lists a few hundred thousand clones, roughly 93% occurring once. The input for sequencing was peripheral blood, taken 4 to 5 months after surgery. Receptors originate from a boy under two years old with tuberous sclerosis and intractable seizures.

The chain couples TRBV6-6 to TRBJ1-1, with D maybe TRBD1 (6 bases). The length of the CDR3 is 14 residues. V gave up 6 bases and J gave up 3 bases, with 14 bases separating them. Per germline, CDR1 MNHNY and CDR2 SVGAGI (reference sequence). Here the CDR3 reads CASSRGHYDTEAFF. DNA for the CDR3: TGTGCCAGCAGCCGGGGACATTACGACACTGAAGCTTTCTTT.

The sample holds one count of this clone. The chain links TRBV5-6 to TRBJ2-3, with unresolved D. The CDR3 totals 13 residues. From germline, CDR1 is SGHDT and CDR2 YYEEEE. The V end was cut by 1 base, the J end by 5 bases, with 8 bases between. CDR3 protein: CASSLIERDTQYF. The CDR3 DNA reads as TGTGCCAGCAGCTTGATTGAAAGAGATACGCAGTATTTT.

J is TRBJ2-2 and V is TRBV7-2; unclear D gene. Trimming took 3 bases from V and 4 from J, leaving 12 bases between them. This CDR3 spans 15 amino acids. From germline, CDR1 is SGHTA and CDR2 FQGNSA. CDR3 sequence (DNA): TGTGCCAGCAGCTTTGGCCACTCTGGCACCGGGGAGCTGTTTTTT. This encodes CASSFGHSGTGELFF.

This chain links TRBV18 with TRBJ1-5; a possible D gene is TRBD1 (6 bases). Germline assignment: CDR1 KGHSH and CDR2 LQKENI. The CDR3 loop spans 16 amino acids. Trimming cost V 3 bases and J 3 bases, with 15 bases left between them. CDR3 in amino acids: CASSPRLTGPNQPQHF. CDR3 bases: TGTGCCAGCTCACCGAGATTGACAGGCCCCAATCAGCCCCAGCATTTT.

The chain combines TRBV3-1 (or the pseudogene TRBV3-2) with TRBJ2-5, with a weak D call TRBD2 (6 bases). CDR3 size: 13 residues. V lost 2 bases and J lost 4, with 8 bases in between. Germline-derived CDR1 and CDR2 are LGHDT and YNNKEL (reference sequence). The DNA for the CDR3 is TGTGCCAGCAGCCAACCGCGGGGAGAGACCCAGTACTTC. Protein sequence: CASSQPRGETQYF.

The chain uses TRBV4-2 and TRBJ2-2, with TRBD2 matching 11 bases. The CDR3 length is 17 residues. V shed 0 bases and J 4 bases; nucleotides not matched to a gene: 4. Germline CDR1 is LGHNA and CDR2 is YNFKEQ. CDR3 coding DNA: TGTGCCAGCAGCCAAGATCGACTAGCGGGACTCACCGGGGAGCTGTTTTTT. Translating it yields CASSQDRLAGLTGELFF.

This chain uses TRBV3-1 (or the pseudogene TRBV3-2) with TRBJ2-1; no clear D. CDR3 length: 15 residues. Between the trimmed V and J ends, which lost 1 base and 4 bases, there was a span of 11 bases. The germline gives CDR1 LGHDT, CDR2 YNNKEL (reference sequence). The CDR3 sequence is CASSQGQLPYNEQFF. CDR3 coding DNA: TGTGCCAGCAGCCAAGGACAACTTCCTTACAATGAGCAGTTCTTC.

J is TRBJ2-1 and V is TRBV5-5; 11 bases are a match to TRBD2. CDR1 SGHKS and CDR2 YYEKEE come from the germline V gene (reference sequence). The CDR3 covers 15 residues. J lost 4 bases, V lost 4 bases, and 4 bases had no gene match. The CDR3 sequence is CASSTGTSGYNEQFF. Written as DNA, the CDR3 is TGTGCCAGCAGCACTGGGACTAGCGGTTACAATGAGCAGTTCTTC.

The chain has TRBV6-6 and TRBJ1-1; D uncertain. V was pared by 2 bases and J by 6 bases, with 13 bases between. Germline V lookup: CDR1 MNHNY, CDR2 SVGAGI (reference sequence). This CDR3 is built from 14 residues. DNA for the CDR3: TGTGCCAGCAGTTACCCTCACGGGGAGGCTGAAGCTTTCTTT. It encodes CASSYPHGEAEAFF.

This chain connects TRBV25-1 to TRBJ2-1; D perhaps matches TRBD2 (5 bases). Looked up from germline, CDR1 is MGHDK and CDR2 is SYGVNS. Trimming took off 4 bases at V and 9 bases at J, with 7 bases between the two ends. This CDR3 spans 11 amino acids. CDR3 sequence: CASSVGAEQFF. The CDR3, as DNA: TGTGCCAGCAGTGTGGGAGCTGAGCAGTTCTTC. The variable domain in full, completed from reference TRBV25-1 and TRBJ2-1, reads EADIYQTPRYLVIGTGKKITLECSQTMGHDKMYWYQQDPGMELHLIHYSYGVNSTEKGDLSSESTVSRIRTEHFPLTLESARPSHTSQYLCASSVGAEQFFGPGTRLTVL.

The chain links TRBV11-2 to TRBJ2-1, with D possibly being TRBD2 (6 bases). The CDR3 loop spans 18 amino acids. With 1 base removed from V and 0 bases from J, the gap between germline ends came to 16 bases. Germline V lookup: CDR1 SGHAT, CDR2 FQNNGV. CDR3 region: CASSLVILAISSYNEQFF. The CDR3 nucleotides are TGTGCCAGCAGCTTAGTTATCCTAGCGATAAGCTCCTACAATGAGCAGTTCTTC.

CDR3 sequence (DNA): TGTGCCAGCAGCCCCACGGGATTTCCCACAGATACGCAGTATTTT. It specifies CASSPTGFPTDTQYF. This chain uses TRBV7-2 with TRBJ2-3, with a tentative D call TRBD2 (5 bases). V lost 5 bases and J 2 bases, leaving 14 bases between the germline ends. CDR3 length: 15 amino acids. CDR1 is SGHTA and CDR2 is FQGNSA in the germline V gene. Variable domain in full (rest from reference TRBV7-2 and TRBJ2-3): GAGVSQSPSNKVTEKGKDVELRCDPISGHTALYWYRQSLGQGLEFLIYFQGNSAPDKSGLPSDRFSAERTGGSVSTLTIQRTQQEDSAVYLCASSPTGFPTDTQYFGPGTRLTVL.

The J gene is TRBJ2-7, the V gene TRBV11-2; D is unclear. Germline V gives CDR1 SGHAT, CDR2 FQNNGV. CDR3 length equals 12 residues. V lost 0 bases and J 7 bases, leaving 7 bases between the germline ends. CDR3 coding DNA: TGTGCCAGCAGCTTAGAATTGGGTGAGCAGTACTTC. This translates into CASSLELGEQYF.

The table lists this clone with a count of one. Here the CDR3 DNA reads TGCAGCGTTGAAGAAAGGGGGGATGAGTCCTACGAGCAGTACTTC. Its protein is CSVEERGDESYEQYF. This chain joins TRBV29-1 and TRBJ2-7, with D perhaps given as TRBD1 or TRBD2 (6 bases each). CDR1 SQVTM and CDR2 ANQGSEA come from the germline V gene. The CDR3 is made up of 15 amino acids. V was cut by 0 bases and J by 1 base, with 13 bases left in between.

V gene TRBV6-6 combines with J gene TRBJ2-7, with TRBD1 matching 9 bases. The junction had 0 bases not matched to a gene; V was cut back by 0 bases and J by 3 bases. The germline V gene has CDR1 MNHNY and CDR2 SVGAGI (reference sequence). The CDR3 extends over 14 amino acids. The CDR3 DNA follows: TGTGCCAGCAGTTACTCGGGACAGGGCTACGAGCAGTACTTC. This encodes CASSYSGQGYEQYF.

J is TRBJ2-1 and V is TRBV9; no definite D call. CDR3 length: 16 amino acids. V lost 4 bases, J lost 1 base, and 15 bases lay in between. CDR1 is SGDLS and CDR2 is YYNGEE in the germline V gene. The CDR3 region is CASSPSLRESYNEQFF. The CDR3 region has the DNA TGTGCCAGCAGCCCCTCATTAAGAGAGTCCTACAATGAGCAGTTCTTC. Drawing the rest from reference TRBV9 and TRBJ2-1, the complete variable domain is DSGVTQTPKHLITATGQRVTLRCSPRSGDLSVYWYQQSLDQGLQFLIQYYNGEERAKGNILERFSAQQFPDLHSELNLSSLELGDSALYFCASSPSLRESYNEQFFGPGTRLTVL.

V is TRBV2 and J is TRBJ2-2; no definite D call. The germline CDR1 and CDR2 sequences are SNHLY and FYNNEI. Trimming stripped 5 bases from V and 6 bases from J, with 4 bases between. This CDR3 spans 11 amino acids. The CDR3 DNA sequence: TGTGCCAGCAGTAGGTCCGGGGAGCTGTTTTTT. It specifies CASSRSGELFF.

V is TRBV29-1 and J is TRBJ2-7; 7 positions match TRBD1. J was trimmed by 5 bases and V by 3 bases; bases with no gene match: 7. Looked up from germline, CDR1 is SQVTM and CDR2 is ANQGSEA. CDR3 size: 13 residues. The CDR3 DNA reads as TGCAGCGTTGACAAAGGGGGCTACCACGAGCAGTACTTC. Translation gives CSVDKGGYHEQYF.

This clone has more than one count but fewer than ten. The chain carries TRBV7-3 and TRBJ2-3, with unresolved D. The CDR3 has 13 residues. Germline loops: CDR1 SGHTA, CDR2 FQGTGA. The germline V and J ends were trimmed by 5 bases and 6 bases, with 12 bases remaining between them. CDR3 protein: CASSAIRRDTQYF. The CDR3 DNA reads TGTGCCAGCAGCGCCATACGTCGTGATACGCAGTATTTT.

The J gene is TRBJ2-5, the V gene TRBV6-6; D possibly uses TRBD1 or TRBD2 (6 bases each). Germline loops: CDR1 MNHNY, CDR2 SVGAGI (reference sequence). The CDR3 length is 14 residues. The V gene lost 7 bases and the J gene lost 4 bases, with 16 bases spanning the gap. DNA of the CDR3: TGTGCCAGCAAAGAGGAGGGGGTCCGAGAGACCCAGTACTTC. Translated: CASKEEGVRETQYF.

The genes are TRBV7-4 and TRBJ2-5, with D hard to call. The V end was cut by 8 bases, the J end by 3 bases, with 10 bases between. The CDR3 is 12 amino acids. Germline V CDR1 and CDR2: SGHVT, SQSDAQ. As DNA, the CDR3 is TGTGCCAGCCGACTTAGAAAAGAGACCCAGTACTTC. Protein product: CASRLRKETQYF.

V usage is TRBV6-2 or TRBV6-3 and J usage is TRBJ2-7; D is uncertain. V shed 2 bases and J shed 2 bases, with 4 bases lying between them. The germline CDR1 and CDR2 sequences are MNHEY and SVGEGT. The CDR3 covers 12 residues. The chain's CDR3 is CASSYIAYEQYF. For the CDR3, the DNA is TGTGCCAGCAGTTACATTGCCTACGAGCAGTACTTC.

The chain carries TRBV5-5 and TRBJ1-2; TRBD1 might be the D (6 bases). Per the germline V gene, CDR1 is SGHKS and CDR2 is YYEKEE (reference sequence). CDR3 size: 15 residues. V lost 4 bases, J lost 0 bases, and 13 bases lay in between. The CDR3 DNA reads as TGTGCCAGCAGCGTCTCAGGGGTGGCTAACTATGGCTACACCTTC. Protein product: CASSVSGVANYGYTF.

The rearrangement joins TRBV6-5 to TRBJ1-5, with 8 bases identical to TRBD1. The CDR3 covers 14 residues. V gave up 7 bases and J gave up 0 bases; unmatched junction bases: 2. Germline CDR1 and CDR2: MNHEY and SVGAGI. The CDR3 DNA sequence: TGTGCCAGCAAGACAGGGGTTAGCAATCAGCCCCAGCATTTT. As protein: CASKTGVSNQPQHF.

The chain carries TRBV6-5 and TRBJ2-7, with no clear D. This CDR3 is 15 amino acids long. With 2 bases removed from V and 2 bases from J, the gap between germline ends came to 13 bases. The germline V gene has CDR1 MNHEY and CDR2 SVGAGI. The CDR3 DNA follows: TGTGCCAGCAGTTACACTCCCGCCCCGACCTACGAGCAGTACTTC. It translates to CASSYTPAPTYEQYF.

This rearrangement joins TRBV3-1 (or the pseudogene TRBV3-2) to TRBJ2-1; D call uncertain. The CDR3 sequence is 13 residues long. Trimming took 1 base from V and 7 from J, leaving 8 bases between them. The germline CDR1 and CDR2 sequences are LGHDT and YNNKEL (reference sequence). The CDR3 coding sequence is TGTGCCAGCAGCCAAGGACCCCCGAATGAGCAGTTCTTC. It translates to CASSQGPPNEQFF.

This clone was counted between two and nine times. V and J are TRBV29-1 and TRBJ1-5, with no clear D. Trimming took off 3 bases at V and 7 bases at J, with 13 bases between the two ends. The CDR3 has 13 amino acids. Germline V gives CDR1 SQVTM, CDR2 ANQGSEA. The CDR3 DNA follows: TGCAGCGTTGATGGAGGGCAAGGCCAGCCCCAGCATTTT. This sequence encodes CSVDGGQGQPQHF.

This sequence joins TRBV5-6 and TRBJ1-2, with D unresolved. In germline, CDR1 is SGHDT, CDR2 YYEEEE. With 4 bases removed from V and 8 bases from J, the gap between germline ends came to 15 bases. The CDR3 covers 13 residues. The chain's CDR3 is CASSRRSGNGYTF. CDR3 bases: TGTGCCAGCAGCCGACGCTCGGGTAACGGCTACACCTTC.

This clone was seen a single time. This same CDR3 is encoded by further DNA sequences in the sample. Here the CDR3 reads CSVEGLGGRYTF. The CDR3, as DNA: TGCAGCGTTGAGGGGTTGGGGGGTCGCTACACCTTC. The chain has TRBV29-1 and TRBJ1-2, with TRBD1 as a possible D gene (5 bases). CDR3 size: 12 residues. Trimming took 3 bases from V and 9 from J, leaving 14 bases between them. CDR1 and CDR2 (germline): SQVTM, ANQGSEA. The full variable domain, in which reference TRBV29-1 and TRBJ1-2 provide the parts outside the CDR3, is SAVISQKPSRDICQRGTSLTIQCQVDSQVTMMFWYRQQPGQSLTLIATANQGSEATYESGFVIDKFPISRPNLTFSTLTVSNMSPEDSSIYLCSVEGLGGRYTFGSGTRLTVV.

The chain is built from TRBV11-2 and TRBJ1-1, with TRBD1 identical over 8 bases. J lost 8 bases, V lost 5 bases, and 10 bases had no gene match. CDR1 and CDR2 from the germline V gene are SGHAT and FQNNGV. This CDR3 region has 14 residues. CDR3 in amino acids: CASSTRTGRDEAFF. The CDR3 coding sequence is TGTGCCAGCAGCACCCGGACAGGGAGGGACGAAGCTTTCTTT.

The chain joins TRBV4-1 to TRBJ2-4, with unresolved D. Trimming took 1 base from V and 1 from J, leaving 8 bases between them. Germline assignment: CDR1 MGHRA and CDR2 YSYEKL. The CDR3 consists of 15 residues. The CDR3 loop is CASSQVPSAKNIQYF. Written as DNA, the CDR3 is TGCGCCAGCAGCCAAGTACCCAGTGCCAAAAACATTCAGTACTTC.

This clone appeared a few times. The chain uses TRBV4-1 and TRBJ2-7; 10 positions agree with TRBD2. Germline trimming cut 4 bases from V and 5 bases from J; bases unmatched to any gene: 11. Germline CDR1 and CDR2: MGHRA and YSYEKL. This CDR3 contains 16 residues. Here the CDR3 reads CASSLNLASGSNEQYF. CDR3 nucleotides: TGCGCCAGCAGCCTGAACCTGGCTAGCGGGAGCAACGAGCAGTACTTC.